The rows below give T cell receptor beta chains drawn from one sample of a study of OX40 agonist ivuxolimab in advanced cancers. TCRdb's table, derived via immunoSEQ multiplex PCR, lists solely in-frame clones and lacks some. This sample yields approximately 32,000 clones, of which roughly nine tenths are seen a single time; around 9% belongs to the top ten. Sample: CD4+ or CD8+ T cells sorted from blood, taken in a trial of the OX40 agonist ivuxolimab. The receptors shown here come from an adult with an advanced solid tumor such as melanoma, head and neck, liver or kidney cancer. Both conserved end residues are part of each CDR3. Fields, in order: J gene, V gene, D gene, clone size, CDR3 DNA, CDR3 protein. D genes are given only for firm matches. Only some rows state a clone size, as once, few, many or a class for expanded clones.

TRBJ2-1	TRBV7-9	-	-	TGTGCCAGCAGTCCAGGACACTACAATGAGCAGTTCTTC	CASSPGHYNEQFF
TRBJ2-3	TRBV30	-	-	TGTGCCTGGAGTGTAAACGGACGGAATACGCAGTATTTT	CAWSVNGRNTQYF
TRBJ2-7	TRBV18	-	-	TGTGCCAGCTCACCACCGTACAGACGGTCCTACGAGCAGTACTTC	CASSPPYRRSYEQYF
TRBJ2-2	TRBV9	-	-	TGTGCCAGCAGCTTGGGGCGGGATGGAACCGGGGAGCTGTTTTTT	CASSLGRDGTGELFF
TRBJ2-2	TRBV6-5	TRBD2	-	TGTGCCAGCAGTTGGACTAGCAGGGACACCGGGGAGCTGTTTTTT	CASSWTSRDTGELFF
TRBJ2-5	TRBV5-5	-	-	TGTGCCAGCAGCCCCGGGGAGGGGGCCGGGGAGGAGACCCAGTACTTC	CASSPGEGAGEETQYF
TRBJ1-2	TRBV28	-	-	TGTGCCAGCAGTTTAAGGGGCAGGGAACTTAACTATGGCTACACCTTC	CASSLRGRELNYGYTF
TRBJ2-1	TRBV14	TRBD2	-	TGTGCCAGCAGCCAAGGCCGGGGCCTGACTAGCGGGAGATCCTACAATGAGCAGTTCTTC	CASSQGRGLTSGRSYNEQFF
TRBJ2-3	TRBV19	-	once	TGTGCCAGTAGTATAGCGTATCGGACGCCTAGCACAGATACGCAGTATTTT	CASSIAYRTPSTDTQYF
TRBJ1-5	TRBV6-1	TRBD1	-	TGTGCCAGCAGTAACACAGGGGGCGGGGGTCAGCCCCAGCATTTT	CASSNTGGGGQPQHF
TRBJ2-1	TRBV10-1	-	-	TGCGCCAGCAGTGAGTCCGCCCGGGATGAGCAGTTCTTC	CASSESARDEQFF
TRBJ2-5	TRBV9	TRBD1	-	TGTGCCAGCAGCATAGGGGGCACCGAGACCCAGTACTTC	CASSIGGTETQYF
TRBJ1-2	TRBV25-1	TRBD1	-	TGTGCCAGCAGTGCTGGACAGGGGTTGGCTAACTATGGCTACACCTTC	CASSAGQGLANYGYTF
TRBJ2-7	TRBV12-5	TRBD1	-	TGTGCTAGTGGTTTGGTACTTAGTGGATCAGCCGGGACAGGGGTCAACTCCTACGAGCAGTACTTC	CASGLVLSGSAGTGVNSYEQYF
TRBJ2-1	TRBV28	TRBD2	-	TGTGCCAGCAGTTTGGAGGGAGCGGGAGGGGATAATGAGCAGTTCTTC	CASSLEGAGGDNEQFF
TRBJ2-1	TRBV30	-	-	TGTGCCTGGAGGGGGACCTACAATGAGCAGTTCTTC	CAWRGTYNEQFF
TRBJ1-4	TRBV4-3	TRBD1	-	TGCGCCAGCACCAAGACAGGGACCATCGGCACTAATGAAAAACTGTTTTTT	CASTKTGTIGTNEKLFF
TRBJ2-1	TRBV30	TRBD2	once	TGTGCCTGGAGCCCGGGACTACCTTACAATGAGCAGTTCTTC	CAWSPGLPYNEQFF
TRBJ2-5	TRBV9	-	-	TGTGCCAGCAGCGCCCGACTACCAGGGAGGTCCCAAGAGACCCAGTACTTC	CASSARLPGRSQETQYF
TRBJ2-3	TRBV6-5	-	-	TGTGCCAGCAGTCAGGGGCGGGCAGATACGCAGTATTTT	CASSQGRADTQYF
TRBJ2-3	TRBV10-1	TRBD1	few	TGCGCCACCTCGGCCGACAGGGGCACAGATACGCAGTATTTT	CATSADRGTDTQYF
TRBJ1-2	TRBV7-9	-	-	TGTGCCAGCAGCCCCCCGGGGAGCGATGGCTACACCTTC	CASSPPGSDGYTF
TRBJ2-7	TRBV18	TRBD2	-	TGTGCCAGCTCACGGTCCGGGACTAGCGGAAGTTACGAGCAGTACTTC	CASSRSGTSGSYEQYF
TRBJ2-3	TRBV2	TRBD2	-	TGTGCCAGCAGTGGTGCTAGCGGCCTCCTCGATACGCAGTATTTT	CASSGASGLLDTQYF
TRBJ2-6	TRBV7-9	TRBD1	-	TGTGCCAGCAGCTTCACAGGGGTCTCTGGGGCCAACGTCCTGACTTTC	CASSFTGVSGANVLTF
TRBJ2-7	TRBV6-6	TRBD1	-	TGTGCCAGCAGCCCCGACAGGGTATCTGACGAGCAGTACTTC	CASSPDRVSDEQYF
TRBJ2-5	TRBV30	TRBD1	-	TGTGCCTGGAGTGTCGGGACAGTCGAGACCCAGTACTTC	CAWSVGTVETQYF
TRBJ2-1	TRBV30	TRBD2	-	TGTGCCTGGAGCCTAGCGGGAGGGCCGGGGGATGAGCAGTTCTTC	CAWSLAGGPGDEQFF
TRBJ2-7	TRBV11-2	TRBD2	-	TGTGCCAGCAGCTGGAAAAGACTAGCGCACTCCTACGAGCAGTACTTC	CASSWKRLAHSYEQYF
TRBJ2-5	TRBV2	-	-	TGTGCCAGCAATTGGGATCCAGCGGGAGAGACCCAGTACTTC	CASNWDPAGETQYF
TRBJ2-3	TRBV25-1	-	once	TGTGCCAGCAGCGGGATTCTTAGCACAGATACGCAGTATTTT	CASSGILSTDTQYF
TRBJ1-3	TRBV2	-	-	TGTGCCAGCACGGGACGTGGGTTTCTGGGGATCGGAAACACCATATATTTT	CASTGRGFLGIGNTIYF
TRBJ1-1	TRBV6-1	-	-	TGTGCCAGCAGGATCTCCAGGGGCCTTGAAGCTTTCTTT	CASRISRGLEAFF
TRBJ2-7	TRBV5-1	-	-	TGCGCCAGCAGCTCCGGCGCCTACGAGCAGTACTTC	CASSSGAYEQYF
TRBJ2-5	TRBV10-3	-	-	TGTGCCACCGGGAGGGCAGGGGGACAAGAGACCCAGTACTTC	CATGRAGGQETQYF
TRBJ2-7	TRBV7-8	-	once	TGTGCCAGCAGCTTCCCGGGTCTCTCCTACGAGCAGTACTTC	CASSFPGLSYEQYF
TRBJ1-2	TRBV30	-	-	TGTGCCTGGAGTGGGGGGGGGCTGGGCTATGGCTACACCTTC	CAWSGGGLGYGYTF
TRBJ2-7	TRBV30	TRBD2	-	TGTGCCTGGGGGACTAGCGGTAGACGAGCATCGTACTTC	CAWGTSGRRASYF
TRBJ1-2	TRBV30	TRBD1	-	TGTGCCTGGAGTGTATCAGGGGGCAATGGCTACACCTTC	CAWSVSGGNGYTF
TRBJ2-7	TRBV6-5	TRBD2	-	TGTGCCAGCAGTTACTCGATCGGGGGGGTAGCCTACGAGCAGTACTTC	CASSYSIGGVAYEQYF
TRBJ2-5	TRBV11-2	TRBD2	-	TGTGCCAGCAGCTTAGACAGCGGGAGGGCCGGCGAGACCCAGTACTTC	CASSLDSGRAGETQYF
TRBJ2-3	TRBV6-6	TRBD2	-	TGTGCCAGCAGTTTGACTAGCGGGAGAATAGATACGCAGTATTTT	CASSLTSGRIDTQYF